What follows are 26 T cell receptor beta chains derived from one specimen sequenced in a study of identical twins. TCRdb independently ran MiXCR on the 5' RACE reads; one entry per CDR3 protein. The data hold about 720,000 distinct CDR3 sequences, with around a sixth observed a single time. These same data were also listed under a study on T cells expressing NK-cell markers.

Sequenced sample: PBMCs. The source is a woman younger than 30 in good health.

The chain combines TRBV20-1 with TRBJ2-1; possibly TRBD1 or TRBD2 for D (6 bases each). Germline loops: CDR1 DFQATT, CDR2 SNEGSKA (reference sequence). V was pared by 4 bases and J by 9 bases, with 13 bases between. The CDR3 is 12 residues long. CDR3 coding DNA: TGCAGTGCTACGGGGGCGCGGGGTGAGCAGTTCTTC. This encodes CSATGARGEQFF.

The chain joins TRBV6-5 to TRBJ2-5, with 13 bases lining up with TRBD2. The CDR3 extends over 18 amino acids. Germline CDR1 MNHEY, CDR2 SVGAGI. Germline trimming cut 3 bases from V and 1 base from J; bases unmatched to any gene: 8. The CDR3 is CASSYYTSGGAGQETQYF. The CDR3 coding sequence is TGTGCCAGCAGTTATTACACTAGCGGGGGGGCCGGCCAAGAGACCCAGTACTTC.

The chain recombines TRBV5-1 with TRBJ2-3, with TRBD2 as a possible D gene (6 bases). This CDR3 is 15 amino acids long. V lost 4 bases and J lost 1, with 13 bases in between. Germline V gene sequence: CDR1 SGHRS, CDR2 YFSETQ. The CDR3 bases are TGCGCCAGCAGCCTCCGGGGGTCGCGCACAGATACGCAGTATTTT. It specifies CASSLRGSRTDTQYF. Complete variable domain (other parts from reference TRBV5-1 and TRBJ2-3): KAGVTQTPRYLIKTRGQQVTLSCSPISGHRSVSWYQQTPGQGLQFLFEYFSETQRNKGNFPGRFSGRQFSNSRSEMNVSTLELGDSALYLCASSLRGSRTDTQYFGPGTRLTVL.

This clonotype occurred once. The chain carries TRBV7-6 and TRBJ2-5, with D perhaps matching TRBD2 (6 bases). Germline V gene sequence: CDR1 SGHVS, CDR2 FNYEAQ. This CDR3 contains 14 residues. V was trimmed by 4 bases and J by 4 bases, leaving 13 bases between them. The CDR3 nucleotides are TGTGCCAGCAGCTCGGGACTCGGGGGAGAGACCCAGTACTTC. It yields the protein CASSSGLGGETQYF.

This clonotype occurred once. The genes are TRBV4-3 and TRBJ2-1; D gene ambiguous. Deletions cut 4 bases from V and 0 bases from J, with 10 bases between. Germline CDR1 and CDR2: LGHNA and YSLEER. This CDR3 is built from 15 residues. The CDR3 reads CASSRKVFSYNEQFF. DNA of the CDR3: TGCGCCAGCAGCCGTAAAGTGTTCTCCTACAATGAGCAGTTCTTC.

The chain carries TRBV5-1 and TRBJ2-3; 7 bases map to TRBD2. Germline V gene sequence: CDR1 SGHRS, CDR2 YFSETQ. The CDR3 has 17 residues. With V trimmed by 4 bases and J by 8 bases, 19 bases remained unmatched. The CDR3 nucleotides read TGCGCCAGCAGCCCTGGCCTCCTAGCGGCCGATGGGGCTACGCAGTATTTT. This encodes CASSPGLLAADGATQYF.

The chain carries TRBV5-6 and TRBJ2-7, with TRBD2 identical over 8 bases. J lost 1 base, V lost 4 bases, and 7 bases had no gene match. This CDR3 region has 15 residues. The germline gives CDR1 SGHDT, CDR2 YYEEEE. CDR3 protein: CASSTGLVGSYEQYF. The CDR3 DNA reads as TGTGCCAGCAGCACGGGACTAGTAGGATCCTACGAGCAGTACTTC.

This clonotype was seen only a few times. This chain joins TRBV4-3 and TRBJ2-1; no clear D. Looked up from germline, CDR1 is LGHNA and CDR2 is YSLEER. V dropped 0 bases and J dropped 0 bases, with 30 bases sitting between them. The CDR3 covers 23 residues. This CDR3 reads CASSQDFFSFTSPDLSSYNEQFF. Written as DNA, the CDR3 is TGCGCCAGCAGCCAAGATTTTTTCTCGTTTACTTCCCCAGACCTGAGCTCCTACAATGAGCAGTTCTTC.

This clonotype appeared a single time. The CDR3 sequence is CASSLPPGQGANVLTF. Here the CDR3 DNA reads TGTGCCAGCAGCTTGCCCCCAGGGCAAGGGGCCAACGTCCTGACTTTC. The chain joins TRBV5-4 to TRBJ2-6; TRBD1 might be the D (5 bases). The CDR3 is 16 residues long. V was shortened by 1 base and J by 4 bases, with 12 bases between the two germline ends. CDR1 SGHNT and CDR2 YYREEE come from the germline V gene (reference sequence).

V usage is TRBV4-3 and J usage is TRBJ1-4; a possible D gene is TRBD1 (5 bases). This CDR3 has 13 residues. Looked up from germline, CDR1 is LGHNA and CDR2 is YSLEER. The V and J ends lost 4 bases and 10 bases respectively, with 13 bases between them. The CDR3 sequence: CASSLSRGRKLFF. DNA of the CDR3: TGCGCCAGCAGCCTGAGTAGGGGCCGAAAACTGTTTTTT.

The chain has TRBV15 and TRBJ1-1, with D unresolved. CDR3 length: 12 amino acids. Germline CDR1 and CDR2: LNHNV and YYDKDF (reference sequence). The ends were cut back, 3 bases at V and 4 bases at J, with 6 bases in the middle. The CDR3 region is CATSRDGTEAFF. The CDR3 DNA reads as TGTGCCACCAGCAGGGACGGCACTGAAGCTTTCTTT.

The CDR3 sequence is CASSPWTRSTDTQYF. The CDR3, as DNA: TGTGCCAGCAGCCCTTGGACTCGAAGCACAGATACGCAGTATTTT. The chain combines TRBV7-2 with TRBJ2-3; D is possibly TRBD2 (5 bases). The V end was cut by 5 bases, the J end by 0 bases, with 12 bases between. The CDR3 has 15 residues. Germline V CDR1 and CDR2: SGHTA, FQGNSA.

This clonotype was counted a few times. The chain uses TRBV24-1 and TRBJ2-1; D is perhaps TRBD1 (6 bases). The V and J ends lost 2 bases and 0 bases respectively, with 13 bases between them. The CDR3 loop spans 17 amino acids. Germline CDR1 is KGHDR and CDR2 is SFDVKD. DNA of the CDR3: TGTGCCACCAGTGATTCAGGGGCGTGGAGCTCCTACAATGAGCAGTTCTTC. It specifies CATSDSGAWSSYNEQFF.

This clonotype was found many times. This chain joins TRBV10-3 and TRBJ2-3; 10 bases line up with TRBD2. This CDR3 region has 17 residues. The germline gives CDR1 ENHRY, CDR2 SYGVKD. Trimming cost V 3 bases and J 5 bases; bases outside gene matches: 11. The CDR3 bases are TGTGCCATCAGTGATTTAAAGCGGGGGGGCCGTAAAGATACGCAGTATTTT. It specifies CAISDLKRGGRKDTQYF.

This clonotype was seen only once. J is TRBJ1-2 and V is TRBV5-6; 9 bases agree with TRBD1. CDR3 length equals 13 residues. Germline V lookup: CDR1 SGHDT, CDR2 YYEEEE. Trimming cost V 7 bases and J 7 bases; bases outside gene matches: 8. CDR3 DNA: TGTGCCAGCCGTAACAGGGGGCTAGGTGGCTACACCTTC. The encoded protein is CASRNRGLGGYTF.

This chain uses TRBV6-1 with TRBJ2-2; 10 bases line up with TRBD1. The CDR3 spans 14 residues. Germline CDR1 reads MNHNS; CDR2 reads SASEGT. With V trimmed by 6 bases and J by 6 bases, 4 bases remained unmatched. CDR3 coding DNA: TGTGCCAGCAGGGACAGGGGGAGAGCCGGGGAGCTGTTTTTT. Protein: CASRDRGRAGELFF.

This clonotype was detected a few times. The chain joins TRBV7-9 to TRBJ1-1, with 10 bases identical to TRBD1. The CDR3 is 15 amino acids. V dropped 7 bases and J dropped 3; count of bases not matched to a gene: 8. Germline CDR1 is SEHNR and CDR2 is FQNEAQ (reference sequence). The CDR3 DNA reads as TGTGCCAGCACTACAGGACAGGGGGAAGACACTGAAGCTTTCTTT. This translates into CASTTGQGEDTEAFF.

The sample holds many counts of this clonotype. V usage is TRBV12-3 or TRBV12-4 and J usage is TRBJ1-2; D ambiguous. With 5 bases removed from V and 5 bases from J, the gap between germline ends came to 15 bases. The CDR3 is 14 residues long. Here the CDR3 reads CASSNTDGDYGYTF. The DNA for the CDR3 is TGTGCCAGCAGTAACACCGACGGAGATTATGGCTACACCTTC.

This clonotype was seen a handful of times. This chain uses TRBV5-1 with TRBJ2-7; possible D gene TRBD2, 6 bases. Germline V gene lookup returns CDR1 SGHRS and CDR2 YFSETQ. CDR3 size: 15 residues. V was clipped by 2 bases and J by 1 base, with 13 bases between them. CDR3 loop: CASSFGGAGSYEQYF. Here the CDR3 DNA reads TGCGCCAGCAGCTTTGGCGGGGCAGGTTCCTACGAGCAGTACTTC. Full variable domain (rest looked up from reference TRBV5-1 and TRBJ2-7): KAGVTQTPRYLIKTRGQQVTLSCSPISGHRSVSWYQQTPGQGLQFLFEYFSETQRNKGNFPGRFSGRQFSNSRSEMNVSTLELGDSALYLCASSFGGAGSYEQYFGPGTRLTVT.

This clonotype was counted at least ten times. The chain combines TRBV6-4 with TRBJ2-3; no firm D call. V lost 3 bases and J lost 10, with 17 bases in between. Germline V gene data show CDR1 as MRHNA and CDR2 as SNTAGT. This CDR3 comprises 14 residues. The chain's CDR3 is CASSEAPDQNSQYF. The CDR3 region has the DNA TGTGCCAGCAGTGAGGCCCCGGACCAAAATTCGCAGTATTTT.

This clonotype was seen only a few times. The V gene is TRBV27, the J gene TRBJ2-4; tentative D call: TRBD1 (6 bases). The CDR3 is 12 amino acids. Germline values: CDR1 MNHEY, CDR2 SMNVEV (reference sequence). Trimming shortened V by 5 bases and J by 12 bases, and 14 bases separated the two germline ends. CDR3 sequence (DNA): TGTGCCAGCAGTAAGTCCGGGACATATCAGTACTTC. It is translated as CASSKSGTYQYF.

In DNA, the CDR3 is TGTGCCAGCAGTGCCGGGACGGCTATAACAAGAGATACGCAGTATTTT. The encoded protein is CASSAGTAITRDTQYF. The J gene is TRBJ2-3, the V gene TRBV2; D is perhaps TRBD1 or TRBD2 (5 bases each). The CDR3 loop spans 16 amino acids. Germline V gives CDR1 SNHLY, CDR2 FYNNEI. V gave up 4 bases and J gave up 5 bases, with 19 bases separating them.

In its sample, this clonotype was seen a few times. J is TRBJ2-2 and V is TRBV11-2, with D unclear. The V gene lost 1 base and the J gene lost 0 bases, with 9 bases spanning the gap. The CDR3 contains 16 residues. The germline gives CDR1 SGHAT, CDR2 FQNNGV. The CDR3 DNA reads as TGTGCCAGCAGCTTAGTAAGCGCCGCGAACACCGGGGAGCTGTTTTTT. Translation: CASSLVSAANTGELFF.

V is TRBV7-8 and J is TRBJ2-3; 7 nucleotides align to TRBD1. The germline V gene has CDR1 SGHVS and CDR2 FQNEAQ. Unmatched junction bases numbered 5, after V lost 3 bases and J lost 2 bases. This CDR3 is 15 amino acids long. The DNA of the CDR3 is TGTGCCAGCAGCTTCTCAGGGGGAGACACAGATACGCAGTATTTT. Protein: CASSFSGGDTDTQYF.

The CDR3 DNA follows: TGTGCCAGCAGCCAAGGTGCTCGGGCACCCCTCCACTTT. Protein product: CASSQGARAPLHF. The V call is TRBV3-1, the J call TRBJ1-6; D call uncertain. Trimming pared 1 base from V and 11 bases from J, leaving 9 bases between. The CDR3 totals 13 residues. Germline CDR1 LGHDT, CDR2 YNNKEL (reference sequence).

This clonotype was counted between two and nine times. V and J are TRBV20-1 and TRBJ1-1; D not certain. Trimming left V 0 bases short and J 6 bases short, with 8 bases between. Germline V gene sequence: CDR1 DFQATT, CDR2 SNEGSKA (reference sequence). The CDR3 is 12 amino acids. The CDR3 coding sequence is TGCAGTGCTAGAGATAGGGATTCTGAAGCTTTCTTT. This translates into CSARDRDSEAFF.